The rows below give T cell receptor beta chains drawn from one sample of a study of yellow fever vaccine responses in identical twins. TCRdb processed the RT-PCR reads anew with MiXCR; each CDR3 protein has one entry. This table holds thousands of distinct CDR3 sequences, about 89% found once. Sequenced material: T cells from blood (PBMCs), unsorted or a sorted subset (not recorded which), taken before or after yellow fever vaccination (not recorded which). The receptors shown here come from a young woman who received the yellow fever vaccine. CDR3s include the opening cysteine and the closing phenylalanine or tryptophan. Each record gives: V gene, J gene, clone size, CDR3 protein. The size of a clone is reported for some rows only, either as once, few or many, or as a class for expanded clones.

TRBV11-2,TRBJ2-7,.,CASNLGLAVSYEQYF
TRBV18,TRBJ2-7,few,CASSLNSPSEQYF
TRBV2,TRBJ1-1,.,CASSEGYNRGEAFF
TRBV29-1,TRBJ2-1,few,CSVEPANEQFF
TRBV29-1,TRBJ2-7,.,CSAGRDEQYF
TRBV11-2,TRBJ2-6,.,CASRPESSGANVLTF
TRBV7-2,TRBJ2-5,.,CASSSGQKETQYF
TRBV20-1,TRBJ2-1,.,CSASGSYNEQFF
TRBV10-1,TRBJ2-2,.,CASSERATGELFF
TRBV23-1,TRBJ1-2,few,CASSQAGRPNRGYTF
TRBV29-1,TRBJ2-1,.,CSVATGATEQFF
TRBV14,TRBJ1-3,.,CASSQSSVNTIYF
TRBV27,TRBJ2-7,.,CASSSQGTATQQYF
TRBV6-1,TRBJ2-2,.,CASSKLAGDTGELFF
TRBV29-1,TRBJ2-7,.,CSVEDKGTGSYEQYF
TRBV11-3,TRBJ2-1,.,CASSFRLAGTRYNEQFF
TRBV4-3,TRBJ2-3,.,CASSQDTPGIGGDTQYF
TRBV2,TRBJ2-5,.,CASIGIFPQETQYF
TRBV20-1,TRBJ2-7,.,CSASRGTYEQYF
TRBV5-1,TRBJ1-1,.,CASSFGIGTGGTEAFF
TRBV30,TRBJ2-2,.,CAWLWGARTGELFF
TRBV11-3,TRBJ2-7,.,CASSLDGTGVKYF
TRBV29-1,TRBJ2-1,.,CSVEQDNEQFF
TRBV4-3,TRBJ1-5,.,CASSQDRQGNQPQHF
TRBV6-1,TRBJ2-3,.,CASSRLKTQADTQYF
TRBV6-5,TRBJ1-1,.,CASSLTDIKNTEAFF
TRBV30,TRBJ2-1,.,CAWSGPGREQFF
TRBV2,TRBJ1-1,.,CASSQQGKNTEAFF